The count of the clone carrying this T cell receptor beta chain is one. V was shortened by 0 bases and J by 0 bases, with 3 bases between the two germline ends. CDR1 and CDR2 from the germline V gene are LGHNA and YSLEER. The CDR3 extends over 15 amino acids. Repertoires were generated with immunoSEQ multiplex PCR, while TCRdb's copy carries only in-frame clones and drops some. The sample records 400,000 or so clones, approximately 90% being singletons. These data originate in a study of Ad26.COV2.S vaccination and SARS-CoV-2 variants. The treatment: approximately 18 received Ad26.COV2.S at low or high dose, single or two shots; roughly five received placebo; per-sample allocation not given. Samples analyzed were those drawn on day 63 after the first vaccine or placebo injection.

The chain joins TRBV4-3 to TRBJ2-6; no definite D call. The source is a person between 18 and 65 years old who received the Ad26.COV2.S COVID-19 vaccine or a placebo. Here the sequenced sample was peripheral blood, taken in a trial of Ad26.COV2.S vaccine versus placebo. The CDR3 sequence: CASSQDSSGANVLTF. CDR3 bases: TGCGCCAGCAGCCAAGACAGCTCTGGGGCCAACGTCCTGACTTTC.